The present T cell receptor beta chain was sequenced within a study of blood T cell repertoires in COVID-19. Study overall: Acute and convalescent COVID-19 specimens originated in the United States, Italy and Spain. T cells, B-cell-depleted T cells, or PBMCs provided the cDNA or gDNA that served as material.

Per the authors' pipeline: Estimated nucleated cell counts came from reference gene primer amplification. Assay: immunoSEQ multiplex PCR; the TCRdb copy retains only in-frame clones and omits some. V and J calls and clone size are as listed in that table; D and trimming were resolved from the DNA. This table holds 150,000 to 200,000 clones, 76% found once. The germline V and J ends were trimmed by 3 bases and 0 bases, with 13 bases remaining between them. Germline V gene lookup returns CDR1 SGHRS and CDR2 YFSETQ. CDR3 length equals 16 residues. This chain links TRBV5-1 with TRBJ2-1, with a possible D match to TRBD1 (6 bases). Sample: peripheral blood. The TCR sequence derives from a woman aged 45-65 years with active or convalescent COVID-19. CDR3 bases: TGCGCCAGCAGCTCACCCCAGGGGTTCTCCTACAATGAGCAGTTCTTC. It is translated as CASSSPQGFSYNEQFF.